This T cell receptor (beta chain) was captured by sequencing in a study of CD8 T cells in ankylosing spondylitis. TCRdb re-derived calls from the 5' RACE reads in MiXCR, one entry per CDR3 protein. The data show some 130,000 distinct CDR3 sequences, roughly an eighth seen once. This clonotype was counted many times. Trimming removed 2 bases at V and 8 bases at J, with 13 bases between. Germline V CDR1 and CDR2: MNHNS, SASEGT. The CDR3 spans 14 residues. The sample consisted of blood, either unsorted or a sorted T cell fraction (not recorded which). The V and J genes are TRBV6-1 and TRBJ2-1; D remains ambiguous. The source is a female donor with ankylosing spondylitis or in good health (not recorded which). The CDR3 protein is CASSELGSWDEQFF. The CDR3 nucleotides read TGTGCCAGCAGTGAACTTGGTAGCTGGGATGAGCAGTTCTTC.